This T cell receptor beta chain was sequenced during a study of cytomegalovirus exposure and HLA in healthy donors. Study-wide findings and caveats: The investigators catalogued 150 to 200 TCR beta chains as cytomegalovirus-associated. Later on, an analysis tied 15,000 or so TCR beta sequences to HLA alleles at 0.05 false discovery rate. Presence/absence analysis assumed near-uniform sequencing depth across donors.

The PCR employed 60 Vbeta primers together with 13 Jbeta primers. Data came from immunoSEQ multiplex PCR; TCRdb stores just in-frame clones and leaves some out. The table lists 200,000 or so clones, roughly 80% of them singletons. A note on this clone: The antigen remains unidentified.

The V end was cut by 5 bases, the J end by 0 bases, with 14 bases between. The germline V gene has CDR1 SGHAT and CDR2 FQNNGV. The CDR3 contains 15 residues. This chain links TRBV11-2 with TRBJ2-7; weak D call: TRBD1 (6 bases). The sequencing sample was made of PBMCs. The source of this sequence is a boy younger than 18 in good health and CMV-seronegative. This CDR3 is CASSRQGGRSYEQYF. In DNA form, the CDR3 reads TGTGCCAGCAGCCGCCAAGGGGGTCGCTCCTACGAGCAGTACTTC.